This TCR beta chain was found in a study of cytomegalovirus exposure and HLA in healthy donors (dated by TCRdb to about 2017). With respect to the entire study: In an earlier analysis of fewer than 750 of the donors, 276 Gb of sequence data and 117 million unique TCR beta sequences from approximately 180 million T cells were reported. Four to six DR-DQ haplotypes were handled as single units for association and clustering, since linkage in the cohort was strong. Rather than drawing on any new phenotypic data, the later analysis identified candidate immune exposures from TCR beta sequences and the way those sequences occurred across donors. Typing coverage differed by locus: A, B, C, DRB1 and DQB1 were typed in roughly 629-630 donors, DQA1 in approximately 520, DPA1 in around 580, and DPB1 in 472. Of the 398 genotyped donors, 65% to 90% fell in the genetic ancestry cluster associated with self-reported Caucasian donors. A later analysis re-examined previously published TCR beta repertoires from around 670 donors and added high-resolution HLA genotyping to investigate patterns of TCR occurrence. Alongside the repertoire data, information on donor age, sex, ethnicity and CMV serostatus was compiled. In an earlier analysis of several hundred of the donors, high-throughput TCR beta sequencing was used to judge whether each TCR beta V gene segment behaved as functional or pseudogenic. Genome-wide SNP genotypes for about 65% of the 666 donors were used in a later genetic analysis, which treated that subset as a discovery cohort. To predict cytomegalovirus infection status, the study brought together high-throughput TCR immunosequencing, statistical association of individual TCRs with disease status, and machine learning. All discovery cohort repertoires had been generated on a single sequencing platform. The study profiled the T cell repertoires of hundreds of subjects by immunosequencing and related them to cytomegalovirus serostatus. In addition to the first cohort of several hundred subjects, a separate validation cohort of 130 or so different subjects was used. About 300 gigabases of sequencing data and tens of millions of unique TCR sequences were included in an early release covering roughly 700 HLA-typed donors. HLA typing covered class I and class II loci at four-digit resolution. The study aimed to test whether cataloging public T cell receptors could reveal signatures of past pathogen exposure. On average, roughly 200,000 unique TCR beta nucleotide sequences were sequenced per donor among several hundred genotyped donors of the cohort, with roughly 18% of those sequences being non-productive. What the work shows at the level of the full study, not this receptor alone: It was suggested by the authors that the approach could potentially be generalized to other disease states and immunological phenotypes. Only TCR beta chains were sequenced in this cohort, and the absence of alpha or paired-chain data limited detectable features. V-gene and J-gene trimming of TCR beta chains was associated with a missense DCLRE1C variant in a later genetic analysis, and the association was replicated in an independent cohort. According to a later genetic analysis, donors in an Asian-associated ancestry cluster had fewer N-insertions in productive TCRs than the approximately 670-donor mean. Correlated functional status among segregating V segments might be attributable to linkage disequilibrium, but an unknown experimental factor could not be ruled out. The earlier analysis of around 600 of the donors excluded roughly 17 rarely observed V segments, including chromosome 9 orphons, because counts were too low. In a later analysis, TCR association rates were found to vary across HLA loci, with the most associated TCRs seen for DRB1 alleles and the fewest for HLA-C alleles. In the study, some 160 TCR beta chains were listed as associated with cytomegalovirus. Cytomegalovirus status was reported to be diagnosed by the classifier with high specificity and sensitivity in both the original and validation cohorts. Assigning TCR associations to individual alleles was difficult when HLA alleles, especially DR and DQ, strongly co-occurred. Several of the top co-occurrence clusters appeared to be linked to parvovirus B19, influenza, CMV and Epstein-Barr virus, according to a later analysis. While some public TCRs were present in many individuals, most TCR sequences turned up only very rarely across donors. A later analysis associated 15,000 to 20,000 TCR beta sequences with specific HLA alleles at a false discovery rate of 0.05. Because the 87-base-pair reads could not distinguish some IMGT-functional V segments, including TRBV6-2 and TRBV6-3, those segments were excluded. A cluster of highly shared sequence variants was judged likely to be a technical artifact of the sequencing pipeline. In a later analysis, HLA-associated TCR beta chains showed more clonal expansion and lower generation probabilities than non-associated chains that were equally common. For the cohort, immune exposure information was limited to CMV serostatus. In vitro tests confirmed that a few of the cytomegalovirus-associated TCR beta chains recognize cytomegalovirus antigens. In an earlier analysis of roughly 500 of the donors, most TCR beta V segments appeared in productive rearrangements about 87% or about 30% of the time, broadly matching IMGT annotations. A further reported finding was that TCR beta sequences accurately predicted the HLA-A and HLA-B alleles for most subjects in the first cohort. Presence/absence analyses assumed roughly uniform sequencing depth across donors, an assumption that may not hold. Because some donors lacked HLA typing at each locus, the association tests relied only on the typed subset. A later analysis found that most CMV-associated TCR beta chains appeared HLA-restricted, with HLA associations seemingly driven largely by CMV exposure.

The method was the immunoSEQ multiplex PCR assay. A mixture of 60 forward primers for TCR Vbeta segments and 13 reverse primers for TCR Jbeta segments was used in the multiplex PCR. The CDR3 region of rearranged TCR beta genes was amplified from genomic DNA with a multiplex PCR assay. The Illumina HiSeq System was used to sequence the amplified TCR beta libraries as 87-base-pair reads. For the original study's pipeline: A later analysis counted tens of millions of unique TCR beta chains across the roughly 700 repertoires, and approximately 11 million of these chains were shared by at least two donors. Raw reads were error-corrected and collapsed into unique sequences with a nearest-neighbor algorithm that merged closely related sequences to remove PCR and sequencing errors. To assign V, D and J gene segments, CDR3 sequences were aligned to IMGT reference sequences. For a sequence to be retained, a match of at least six nucleotides was required to both a V gene segment and a J gene segment. A rearrangement was called productive if the CDR3 had no stop codons and remained in frame with V and J, and every other rearrangement was called non-productive. CDR3 was defined according to IMGT convention as the region running from the second conserved V-encoded cysteine to the conserved J-encoded phenylalanine. The earlier analysis of about 590 of the donors excluded sequences that lacked an unambiguous match to a single V gene segment. In an earlier analysis of a few hundred of the donors, V segments were called functional above 56.7% productive rearrangements and were called segregating when the between-donor standard deviation exceeded 5%. To diagnose cytomegalovirus status from the catalog of TCR beta chain sequences, a statistical classification framework was built. In a later analysis, TCR nucleotide sequences were compared against IMGT/GENE-DB human TR gene sequences so that V and J genes could be assigned. Using the TCRdist pipeline, a later analysis assigned CDR3 sequences along with most-parsimonious VDJ recombination scenarios. A later analysis defined each TCR beta chain by its CDR3 amino acid sequence plus V-gene family, and excluded reads lacking a unique V-gene family. As a way to deal with suspected cross-contamination and a sequencing artifact, a later analysis dropped over 550 nucleotide sequences that were highly shared and had low generation probability. For each public chain, a later analysis derived a clonal expansion index from normalized ranks of inferred template counts within each repertoire. In a later analysis, generation probabilities were computed using a VDJ recombination model fitted to out-of-frame rearrangements, and the results were checked against IGoR. A later analysis scored TCR-TCR, TCR-HLA and TCR-CMV co-occurrence with hypergeometric tests, applying a repertoire-size bias correction to TCR pairs. False discovery rates were estimated in a later analysis by permuting HLA or CMV assignments 20 times. In a later analysis, co-occurring TCRs were grouped with DBSCAN, and TCRdist sequence similarity was added when clustering was performed within HLA-allele-positive subsets. For co-occurrence clustering, repertoires with fewer than 30,000 or more than 120,000 public chains were excluded, along with a handful of repertoires with anomalous nucleotide sharing. The table was pulled from immuneACCESS by TCRdb, which kept in-frame rearrangements only. Such tables lose some clones; where checked, under half of the loss comes from unresolved V genes, and the rest has no known cause. Clone size and V and J calls were adopted from that table, with D and trimming inferred from the DNA. The data table for this sample lists 56,000 or so clones. The top ten constitute 25% to 30% of the sample.

Taken from cysteine to phenylalanine, the CDR3 has 16 residues. Kept here is only the CDR3 DNA, which spans 48 bases and is read in frame from base 1. Clipping removes 5 bases from V and 2 bases from J, with 10 as the unmatched junction base count. Based on the germline V gene (reference sequence), the CDR1 and CDR2 sequences are LNHDA and SQIVND. As to this clone: What this receptor recognizes is not known.

The cohort was made up of roughly 670 healthy bone marrow donors. At the time of sampling, every cohort member was nominally healthy, though immune exposures that went unrecorded were likely present. The donor was CMV seropositive and belonged to the group of 250 to 350 seropositive cohort members. Each donor provided a peripheral blood sample, and peripheral blood mononuclear cells were used for TCR beta sequencing. Genomic DNA extraction from the blood cell samples was performed with the Qiagen DNeasy Blood Extraction Kit. This sequence was found in a middle-aged man in good health and CMV-seropositive. The chain joins TRBV19 to TRBJ2-5, and 8 junctional nucleotides match TRBD1. The sequenced material came from PBMCs. The sequenced DNA: TGTGCCAGTAGTTCGAGACAGGGGATCTATCAAGAGACCCAGTACTTC. Its coded protein is CASSSRQGIYQETQYF.